The 23 T cell receptor beta chains presented below share a single source sample, sequenced in a study of spatial heterogeneity in lung cancer. Study-wide findings and caveats: For expanded intratumoral alpha and beta TCRs, counts tracked tumor mutation counts.

Their antigens are not known. TCRdb re-analysed the 5' RACE reads in MiXCR, keeping a single row per CDR3 protein. The table includes 10,000 to 12,000 distinct CDR3 sequences, about an eighth detected once. Regarding time point: sample taken at primary tumor resection. Material: lung tumor tissue, obtained at surgery. Source of these receptors: a female donor with early-stage non-small cell lung cancer.

There are many counts of this clonotype. The chain uses TRBV24-1 and TRBJ1-4; 7 bases fit TRBD1. V was pared by 9 bases and J by 3 bases, with 9 bases of the junction left unmatched. This CDR3 is built from 15 residues. Germline-derived CDR1 and CDR2 are KGHDR and SFDVKD. In nucleotides, the CDR3 is TGTGCCACCTCTGAAACAGGGGCGGCTAATGAAAAACTGTTTTTT. Protein sequence: CATSETGAANEKLFF.

This clonotype came up a few times. The genes are TRBV21-1 and TRBJ2-7; TRBD2, the table's D call, was not compared with the DNA. TRBV21-1 is classified as a pseudogene. This CDR3 spans 14 amino acids. The CDR3: CASSEWAPAYEQYF. The CDR3 nucleotides read TGTGCCAGCAGCGAGTGGGCCCCAGCCTACGAGCAGTACTTC.

Sample share makes this clonotype medium-sized. The chain couples TRBV4-3 to TRBJ2-3; unclear D gene. Trimming left V 1 base short and J 6 bases short, with 8 bases between. CDR3 length: 13 amino acids. Germline-derived CDR1 and CDR2 are LGHNA and YSLEER. Here the CDR3 reads CASSQGDWDTQYF. The CDR3 bases are TGCGCCAGCAGCCAAGGGGATTGGGATACGCAGTATTTT.

This clonotype was counted many times. The chain links TRBV7-9 to TRBJ2-5; D is unclear. V lost 5 bases to trimming and J lost 1 base, with 11 bases between them. The V gene's germline CDR1 is SEHNR and CDR2 FQNEAQ (reference sequence). The CDR3 runs to 14 residues. In DNA, the CDR3 is TGTGCCAGCAGCAATCCAGGATTCCAAGAGACCCAGTACTTC. As protein: CASSNPGFQETQYF.

This clonotype came up many times. The chain has TRBV7-9 and TRBJ1-4; the D gene is possibly TRBD1 (6 bases). This CDR3 is built from 15 residues. Trimming left V 5 bases short and J 8 bases short, with 18 bases between. Germline CDR1 is SEHNR and CDR2 is FQNEAQ (reference sequence). CDR3 residues: CASSVEGRQAEKLFF. Here the CDR3 DNA reads TGTGCCAGCAGCGTCGAAGGAAGACAGGCCGAAAAACTGTTTTTT.

By sample fraction, this clonotype is medium-sized. CDR3 sequence (DNA): TGTGCCAGCAGTTCAGGTTCGGGTGGGGGCTATGAGCAGTTCTTC. Translation: CASSSGSGGGYEQFF. The J gene is TRBJ2-1, the V gene TRBV6-2 or TRBV6-3; tentative D call: TRBD1 (6 bases). Germline V gene lookup returns CDR1 MNHEY and CDR2 SVGEGT. Trimming took off 4 bases at V and 8 bases at J, with 18 bases between the two ends. CDR3 length: 15 amino acids.

This clonotype was detected many times. V usage is TRBV3-1 and J usage is TRBJ1-5, with a tentative D call TRBD1 (5 bases). Germline V gene sequence: CDR1 LGHDT, CDR2 YNNKEL (reference sequence). Trimming removed 4 bases at V and 1 base at J, with 14 bases between. This CDR3 contains 16 residues. CDR3 nucleotide sequence: TGTGCCAGCAGCCTTTCCGGGACGGGGAGCAATCAGCCCCAGCATTTT. Residues: CASSLSGTGSNQPQHF.

This clonotype was counted ten times or more. The chain is built from TRBV11-2 and TRBJ2-5; D is unresolved. CDR3 length equals 17 residues. Deletions cut 5 bases from V and 5 bases from J, with 24 bases between. Germline values: CDR1 SGHAT, CDR2 FQNNGV. This CDR3 reads CASSRLTIYLGLETQYF. The CDR3 DNA is TGTGCCAGCAGCCGCTTAACTATCTATCTCGGGCTGGAGACCCAGTACTTC.

This clonotype was picked up a small number of times. The V and J genes are TRBV11-2 and TRBJ2-1, with TRBD2 matching 12 bases. The germline gives CDR1 SGHAT, CDR2 FQNNGV. V lost 5 bases to trimming and J lost 5 bases; unmatched junction nucleotides: 10. The CDR3 loop spans 17 amino acids. CDR3 sequence (DNA): TGTGCCAGCAGCGTTAGTCAAGGACTAGCGGGGCACAATGAGCAGTTCTTC. Its translation is CASSVSQGLAGHNEQFF.

A few counts support this clonotype. The gene calls are TRBV7-9 and TRBJ2-2, with D possibly TRBD1 on 6 matching bases. This CDR3 has 15 residues. Germline V gives CDR1 SEHNR, CDR2 FQNEAQ (reference sequence). Trimming stripped 5 bases from V and 3 bases from J, with 13 bases between. The CDR3, as DNA: TGTGCCAGCAGCCGAGACGGGACACACACCGGGGAGCTGTTTTTT. Translated, it gives CASSRDGTHTGELFF.

This clonotype is labeled medium-sized. J is TRBJ2-1 and V is TRBV20-1, with 7 bases that match TRBD2. The V gene's germline CDR1 is DFQATT and CDR2 SNEGSKA (reference sequence). The CDR3 consists of 16 residues. CDR3 bases: TGCAGCGCCCGCCTACGCCGCGCGGGGGTTAACGATGAGCAGTTCTTC. It translates to CSARLRRAGVNDEQFF.

The sample holds one count of this clonotype. The chain recombines TRBV7-6 with TRBJ1-4, with D tentatively TRBD1 (5 bases). This CDR3 is 13 amino acids long. V shed 5 bases and J shed 7 bases, with 11 bases lying between them. Per germline, CDR1 SGHVS and CDR2 FNYEAQ. The CDR3 protein is CASSEGRGEKLFF. The DNA for the CDR3 is TGTGCCAGCAGCGAGGGGCGGGGTGAAAAACTGTTTTTT.

The genes are TRBV28 and TRBJ2-7; D gene uncertain. CDR3 size: 11 residues. CDR1 and CDR2 from the germline V gene are MDHEN and SYDVKM. Trimming took off 6 bases at V and 7 bases at J, with 10 bases between the two ends. The CDR3, as DNA: TGTGCCAGCAGGTTCCATAAAGAGCAGTACTTC. Protein sequence: CASRFHKEQYF.

By sample share, this clonotype is medium-sized (0.01 to 0.1%). The rearrangement links TRBV14 to TRBJ2-2; 8 bases align to TRBD2. This CDR3 spans 18 amino acids. The V and J ends lost 0 bases and 4 bases, in that order; junction bases with no gene match: 10. CDR1 and CDR2 from the germline V gene are SGHDN and FVKESK. The CDR3 reads CASSQDRSGRVRTGELFF. The CDR3 DNA follows: TGTGCCAGCAGCCAAGATCGAAGCGGGAGAGTCCGCACCGGGGAGCTGTTTTTT.

This clonotype appeared once. V usage is TRBV28 and J usage is TRBJ1-4; a weak D match, TRBD1 (5 bases). Germline V gene data show CDR1 as MDHEN and CDR2 as SYDVKM. The CDR3 length is 13 residues. The ends were cut back, 7 bases at V and 10 bases at J, with 16 bases in the middle. CDR3 protein: CASTTRGAGKLFF. In nucleotides, the CDR3 is TGTGCCAGCACGACGAGGGGCGCAGGAAAACTGTTTTTT.

In its sample, this clonotype was seen a few times. The chain couples TRBV4-1 to TRBJ2-3; TRBD1 aligns across 8 bases. Per the germline V gene, CDR1 is MGHRA and CDR2 is YSYEKL. The trim removed 0 bases at V and 4 bases at J, leaving 12 bases unmatched. This CDR3 has 18 amino acids. CDR3 loop: CASSQEGNPGGLADTQYF. For the CDR3, the DNA is TGCGCCAGCAGCCAAGAAGGAAATCCAGGGGGCCTGGCAGATACGCAGTATTTT.

This clonotype was found many times. The chain links TRBV6-5 to TRBJ2-5; no reliable D call. Trimming took 1 base from V and 2 from J, leaving 5 bases between them. The germline V gene has CDR1 MNHEY and CDR2 SVGAGI. CDR3 length: 13 amino acids. This CDR3 is CASSYLGQETQYF. The CDR3 DNA follows: TGTGCCAGCAGTTACTTGGGTCAAGAGACCCAGTACTTC.

This rearrangement joins TRBV5-1 to TRBJ2-1; a weak D match, TRBD1 (5 bases). Deletions cut 4 bases from V and 9 bases from J, with 11 bases between. The germline V gene encodes CDR1 SGHRS and CDR2 YFSETQ. This CDR3 region has 12 residues. The CDR3 loop reads CASSQSGIEQFF. The DNA for the CDR3 is TGCGCCAGCAGCCAGTCAGGGATTGAGCAGTTCTTC.

This clonotype was recorded many times. The chain has TRBV7-2 and TRBJ2-4, with D perhaps TRBD2 (5 bases). The CDR3 runs to 14 residues. V lost 8 bases and J lost 3, with 14 bases in between. Germline V gene sequence: CDR1 SGHTA, CDR2 FQGNSA. The CDR3 nucleotides read TGTGCCAGCCGGGTAAATCGGGGCAAAAACATTCAGTACTTC. Translating it yields CASRVNRGKNIQYF.

This clonotype is medium-sized. The V gene is TRBV6-6, the J gene TRBJ2-5, with 7 positions matching TRBD1. Germline CDR1 is MNHNY and CDR2 is SVGAGI (reference sequence). CDR3 length: 15 residues. Trimming took 6 bases from V and 5 from J; bases not matched to a gene: 12. CDR3 sequence (DNA): TGTGCCAGCAGCCCACACTCGACAGGGAAGGAGACCCAGTACTTC. This sequence encodes CASSPHSTGKETQYF.

This clonotype has a single count. The chain joins TRBV6-1 to TRBJ2-7, with a tentative D call TRBD1 (5 bases). Germline loops: CDR1 MNHNS, CDR2 SASEGT. The CDR3 contains 16 residues. V gave up 5 bases and J gave up 4 bases, with 21 bases separating them. CDR3 sequence reads: CASSRLHGRGTYEQYF. CDR3 nucleotide sequence: TGTGCCAGCAGTCGCCTTCACGGTAGGGGTACGTACGAGCAGTACTTC.

This rearrangement joins TRBV6-5 to TRBJ2-7; 10 bases line up with TRBD1. The CDR3 extends over 15 amino acids. The ends lost 7 bases at V and 0 bases at J; junction bases unmatched: 6. Germline V CDR1 and CDR2: MNHEY, SVGAGI. DNA for the CDR3: TGTGCCAGCACCGACGGGACAGGGGCCTCCTACGAGCAGTACTTC. Residues: CASTDGTGASYEQYF.

This clonotype was seen a few times. The V gene is TRBV3-1, the J gene TRBJ2-1, with D perhaps TRBD1 (6 bases). Germline values: CDR1 LGHDT, CDR2 YNNKEL (reference sequence). V gave up 0 bases and J gave up 8 bases, with 14 bases separating them. CDR3 length: 15 residues. The CDR3 spells CASSQDWGTGYEQFF. CDR3 sequence (DNA): TGTGCCAGCAGCCAAGATTGGGGAACAGGGTATGAGCAGTTCTTC.